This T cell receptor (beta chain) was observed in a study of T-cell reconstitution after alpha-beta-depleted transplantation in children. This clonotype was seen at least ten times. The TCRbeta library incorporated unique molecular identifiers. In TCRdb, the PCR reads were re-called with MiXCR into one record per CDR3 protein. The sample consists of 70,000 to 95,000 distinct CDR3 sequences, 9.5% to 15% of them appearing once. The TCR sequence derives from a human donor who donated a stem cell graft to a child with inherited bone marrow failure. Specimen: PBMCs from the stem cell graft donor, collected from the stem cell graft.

The CDR3 nucleotides are TGCGCCAGCAGCTTGTTAGTGGACAGAGACACCGGGGAGCTGTTTTTT. Translated: CASSLLVDRDTGELFF. V and J are TRBV5-1 and TRBJ2-2; tentative D call: TRBD1 (6 bases). The CDR3 contains 16 residues. In germline, CDR1 is SGHRS, CDR2 YFSETQ. Trimming pared 1 base from V and 3 bases from J, leaving 13 bases between.